A selection of T cell receptor beta chains follows, all from one sample in a study of beta chain features in type 1 diabetes. Libraries were prepared by immunoSEQ multiplex PCR; TCRdb keeps only in-frame clonotypes and omits some of them. The profile shows hundreds of thousands of clones, roughly 11% of them singletons. The specimen sequenced was naive CD4+ T cells from blood. These receptors were obtained from a man under 40 with type 1 diabetes. Both conserved end residues are part of each CDR3. D genes are given only for firm matches. Size tells how often a clone was seen (once, few, many) or the class of an expanded clone, and some rows leave it out.

>TRBV21-1|.|.|TRBJ1-5
TGTGCCAGCAGCTCAGACAGGGGACGCAATCAGCCCCAGCATTTT
CASSSDRGRNQPQHF
>TRBV28|few|.|TRBJ1-5
TGTGCCAGCGGCCCCCCAGATAGCAATCAGCCCCAGCATTTT
CASGPPDSNQPQHF
>TRBV5-4|.|.|TRBJ2-3
TGTGCCAGCAGCCCCCGGGACACAGATACGCAGTATTTT
CASSPRDTDTQYF
>TRBV4-1|.|TRBD1|TRBJ1-5
TGCGCCAGCAGCCAAGATTGGACAGGGGCCAATCAGCCCCAGCATTTT
CASSQDWTGANQPQHF
>TRBV18|.|.|TRBJ2-3
TGTGCCAGCTCACCACCGGCGCGGCTTAGCACAGATACGCAGTATTTT
CASSPPARLSTDTQYF
>TRBV27|.|.|TRBJ1-6
TGTGCCAGCAGTCAGACAGGTCACTATAATTCACCCCTCCACTTT
CASSQTGHYNSPLHF
>TRBV10-3|few|.|TRBJ2-1
TGTGCCATCAGTGAAAGCGTCCTCTCGGATGAGCAGTTCTTC
CAISESVLSDEQFF
>TRBV7-2|.|TRBD1|TRBJ2-3
TGTGCCAGCAGCTCGGGACAGGTAGATACGCAGTATTTT
CASSSGQVDTQYF
>TRBV21-1|few|.|TRBJ1-1
TGTGCCAGTATGACTGCACAGGGGGCTTTCTTT
CASMTAQGAFF
>TRBV2|few|.|TRBJ2-1
TGTGCCAGCACTACCTTCTCCTACAATGAGCAGTTCTTC
CASTTFSYNEQFF
>TRBV4-2|few|TRBD2|TRBJ2-3
TGTGCCAGCAGCCCGTCCACTAGCGGGGGATCCACAGATACGCAGTATTTT
CASSPSTSGGSTDTQYF
>TRBV4-2|.|TRBD2|TRBJ2-1
TGTGCCAGCAGCCGTGGGGTGGCTAGCGGGGACAATGAGCAGTTCTTC
CASSRGVASGDNEQFF
>TRBV2|few|.|TRBJ2-5
TGTGCCAGCAGTGAAATAGGCGGGGCAGAGACCCAGTACTTC
CASSEIGGAETQYF
>TRBV7-8|.|.|TRBJ2-7
TGTGCCAGCAGCTCCCTCTTGACGGGAGAGCAGTACTTC
CASSSLLTGEQYF
>TRBV30|.|.|TRBJ1-5
TGTGCCTGGAGTGTTTCGGGGAGTCAGCCCCAGCATTTT
CAWSVSGSQPQHF
>TRBV29-1|few|.|TRBJ1-2
TGCAGCGTGGAGCTAGGGGGTTGGGGCTACACCTTC
CSVELGGWGYTF
>TRBV18|few|.|TRBJ2-1
TGTGCCAGCTCACCACCCAGCGTTTACAATGAGCAGTTCTTC
CASSPPSVYNEQFF
>TRBV7-9|.|.|TRBJ2-2
TGTGCCAGCAGCCCAGATACGAACACCGGGGAGCTGTTTTTT
CASSPDTNTGELFF
>TRBV7-9|.|.|TRBJ1-1
TGTGCCAGCAGCTCCCGCACTACGAACACTGAAGCTTTCTTT
CASSSRTTNTEAFF
>TRBV21-1|.|.|TRBJ2-3
TGTGCCAGCAGCAGTTTTTTTTGTCACGCGGGCACAGATACGCAGTATTTT
CASSSFFCHAGTDTQYF
>TRBV11-2|few|TRBD1|TRBJ1-2
TGTGCCAGCAGCCCGGGACAGGGGGGTTATGGCTACACCTTC
CASSPGQGGYGYTF
>TRBV30|few|TRBD1|TRBJ1-6
TGTGCCTGGAGAAACGACAGGGGAGGACCCCTCCACTTT
CAWRNDRGGPLHF